What follows is one T cell receptor (beta chain) and its context. Germline CDR1 and CDR2: LGHDT and YNNKEL (reference sequence). This CDR3 is 12 amino acids long. The ends lost 2 bases at V and 6 bases at J; junction bases unmatched: 1. This sample is drawn from a study of blood T cell repertoires in COVID-19. Across the study: Acute and convalescent COVID-19 samples came from the United States, Italy and Spain. Sample material is recorded as cDNA or gDNA derived from T cells, B-cell-depleted T cells, or PBMCs.

Source study methods: Amplification of reference gene primers provided the estimated nucleated cell counts. TCRdb's table, derived via immunoSEQ multiplex PCR, lists solely in-frame clones and lacks some. That table is the source of V, J and clone size, and D and trimming were worked out from the DNA. The sample has about 68,000 clones; 70% to 90% are singletons. The receptor's source is a man aged 25 to 40 with acute or convalescent COVID-19. V usage is TRBV3-1 (or the pseudogene TRBV3-2) and J usage is TRBJ2-7; TRBD2 matches at 7 bases. Source material: peripheral blood. CDR3 DNA sequence: TGTGCCAGCAGCCAACTAGCGGCCGAGCAGTACTTC. This codes for CASSQLAAEQYF.